A selection of T cell receptor beta chains follows, all from one sample in a study of T cells in Graves' hyperthyroidism and ophthalmopathy. Each CDR3 protein gets one entry after TCRdb re-called the multiplex PCR reads with MiXCR. The repertoire holds about 560,000 distinct CDR3 sequences, approximately 15% seen once, with 18% in the top ten. The specimen sequenced was blood. These receptors were obtained from a woman in her late teens or twenties with Graves' hyperthyroidism. Each CDR3 is given with its conserved first and last residue.

v_gene	j_gene	CDR3aa
TRBV27	TRBJ1-2	CASSFGTGYGYTF
TRBV27	TRBJ2-7	CASSLWVGTGGYEQYF
TRBV20-1	TRBJ2-7	CSPLPSGSGEQYF
TRBV10-3	TRBJ2-7	CAISSTQTGVGEQYF
TRBV6-5	TRBJ1-1	CASSYSADGNAFF
TRBV20-1	TRBJ2-4	CSAEGTGKNIQYF
TRBV20-1	TRBJ1-2	CSARDESPYGYTF
TRBV6-2/TRBV6-3	TRBJ2-7	CASSSGGGLPYEQYF
TRBV7-9	TRBJ2-7	CASSFGTAHDEQYF
TRBV12-3/TRBV12-4	TRBJ1-3	CASSPPHPGNTIYF
TRBV10-2	TRBJ2-7	CASSGRGRRYEQYF
TRBV3-1	TRBJ2-3	CASSPGGLAGGPSDTQYF
TRBV7-9	TRBJ1-5	CASSSTGDSNQPQHF
TRBV24-1	TRBJ2-3	CATRVTNTDTQYF
TRBV14	TRBJ1-6	CASSQGSFSLRDRPFGIYNSPLHF
TRBV30	TRBJ1-1	CAWSVFAKSGAEAFF
TRBV10-3	TRBJ1-5	CAITELQNGQPQHF
TRBV5-8	TRBJ1-2	CASSFRQDNYGYTF
TRBV29-1	TRBJ2-2	CSVRGSANTGELFF
TRBV9	TRBJ1-4	CASSVGGDNEKLFF
TRBV4-1	TRBJ1-5	CASSQGDRIKQPQHF
TRBV20-1	TRBJ2-7	CSARRGGPRDEQYF
TRBV18	TRBJ2-7	CASSQGQGWGYEQYF
TRBV9	TRBJ1-1	CASSVSSGGEAFF
TRBV7-3	TRBJ2-1	CASSTQTGSDEQFF
TRBV7-9	TRBJ2-1	CASSSTTGRATYNEQFF
TRBV27	TRBJ2-5	CASTATGGPQETQYF
TRBV6-5	TRBJ2-1	CASSDSAGGNNEQFF
TRBV3-1	TRBJ1-1	CASSQDWGVEAFF
TRBV4-3	TRBJ1-6	CASSQEGPLGGPLHF
TRBV12-3/TRBV12-4	TRBJ1-2	CASSSTTNYGYTF
TRBV7-2	TRBJ2-2	CASSLVWGTGELFF
TRBV2	TRBJ2-7	CASSPPAGGREQYF
TRBV20-1	TRBJ2-5	CSATSGGAEETQYF
TRBV24-1	TRBJ1-2	CATSEGGQADIGGYTF
TRBV12-3/TRBV12-4	TRBJ2-3	CASSPSQRETVADTQYF
TRBV20-1	TRBJ2-5	CSATDSGGAGETQYF
TRBV5-1	TRBJ2-1	CASSGGLAGVYNEQFF
TRBV27	TRBJ1-5	CASSSGTFGTSNQPQHF
TRBV7-9	TRBJ2-5	CASSTGRKETQYF
TRBV5-8	TRBJ1-2	CASSGWGQNGYTF
TRBV11-2	TRBJ2-7	CASSLGASEFLYEQYF
TRBV7-2	TRBJ2-5	CASSLPRGTQETQYF
TRBV19	TRBJ2-7	CASSIDATGNYEQYF
TRBV29-1	TRBJ2-7	CSVEQDSTYEQYF
TRBV12-3/TRBV12-4	TRBJ2-3	CASSYRTGPTDTQYF
TRBV19	TRBJ2-7	CASSPSFRGMGEQYF
TRBV6-1	TRBJ2-3	CASSPGTSALSSTDTQYF
TRBV15	TRBJ2-1	CATSRGSGNEQFF
TRBV6-5	TRBJ1-1	CASSYSDSGNTEAFF
TRBV4-3	TRBJ1-2	CASSQDRTDVYGYTF
TRBV12-3/TRBV12-4	TRBJ2-2	CASSLTGRTGELFF
TRBV7-2	TRBJ1-2	CASSLGIGVVDLGYTF
TRBV20-1	TRBJ1-4	CSARVGSFATNEKLFF
TRBV7-6	TRBJ2-1	CASSLLGGGAVEQFF
TRBV29-1	TRBJ1-2	CSVDRAGGYTF
TRBV7-9	TRBJ2-7	CAISYNVGEQYF
TRBV10-3	TRBJ2-7	CAISAPGLGAYEQYF
TRBV25-1	TRBJ2-5	CASSGFSDETQYF